The 32 T cell receptor beta chains below all came from one sample that was sequenced in a study of cytomegalovirus exposure and HLA in healthy donors. With 60 Vbeta and 13 Jbeta primers, the PCR was carried out. Sequenced by immunoSEQ multiplex PCR; TCRdb stores in-frame clones only, minus some. The top ten clones hold approximately 2.5% of a sample with fewer than 200,000 clones, about 80% of them seen once. Specimen: PBMCs. The receptors were sampled from a man in his sixties in good health and CMV-seronegative.

This clone was picked up one time. An end of the junction differs from the germline gene, which may be a read error. J is TRBJ1-5 and V is TRBV6-5; a possible D gene is TRBD1 (5 bases). The CDR3 is 14 amino acids. From germline, CDR1 is MNHEY and CDR2 SVGAGI. CDR3 in DNA: TGTGCCAGCAGTTATGGGCAGGCGGGGCAGCCCCAGAATTTT. As protein: CASSYGQAGQPQNF.

On this clone itself: The sample contains more than one DNA sequence encoding this CDR3. The CDR3 DNA reads TGCGCCAGCAGCTTGGACGGGACAGGCAATCAGCCCCAGCATTTT. It yields the protein CASSLDGTGNQPQHF. V usage is TRBV5-1 and J usage is TRBJ1-5, with TRBD1 identical over 7 bases. This CDR3 comprises 15 residues. The germline V gene encodes CDR1 SGHRS and CDR2 YFSETQ. V lost 0 bases and J lost 2; bases outside the gene matches: 2.

This chain connects TRBV4-1 to TRBJ2-1; 10 nucleotides line up with TRBD2. The V segment lost 4 bases and the J segment 7 bases; nucleotides outside the gene matches: 10. This CDR3 contains 16 residues. Germline assignment: CDR1 MGHRA and CDR2 YSYEKL. CDR3 amino acids: CASSPLPAGGLNEQFF. CDR3 in DNA: TGCGCCAGCAGCCCCCTACCAGCGGGGGGGCTGAATGAGCAGTTCTTC.

The chain has TRBV6-1 and TRBJ2-7; D not resolved. Germline V gene data show CDR1 as MNHNS and CDR2 as SASEGT. Trimming took off 8 bases at V and 5 bases at J, with 16 bases between the two ends. The CDR3 has 13 amino acids. The DNA of the CDR3 is TGTGCCAGCGAACTGATAATAAGCCACGAGCAGTACTTC. This codes for CASELIISHEQYF.

The rearrangement uses TRBV29-1 and TRBJ2-2; 12 nucleotides align to TRBD2. This CDR3 comprises 15 residues. Germline loops: CDR1 SQVTM, CDR2 ANQGSEA. J lost 4 bases, V lost 6 bases, and 6 bases had no gene match. CDR3 bases: TGCAGCGTGGTTGGACTAGCGGGGTCCACCGGGGAGCTGTTTTTT. This gives the protein CSVVGLAGSTGELFF.

This chain uses TRBV12-2 with TRBJ2-7; the table's D call of TRBD2 was not tested on the DNA. TRBV12-2 represents a pseudogene. The CDR3 extends over 17 amino acids. The CDR3 region has the DNA TGTGCAAGTCGCTCCCCCGGGTGCGCGGAAAAAGCCTACGAGCAGTACTTC. It codes for CASRSPGCAEKAYEQYF.

This clone was detected a few times. V and J are TRBV7-8 and TRBJ1-3; D possibly corresponds to TRBD1 (5 bases). CDR1 and CDR2 from the germline V gene are SGHVS and FQNEAQ. Trimming cost V 4 bases and J 4 bases, with 11 bases left between them. The CDR3 contains 14 residues. In nucleotides, the CDR3 is TGTGCCAGCAGCTCCCGGGGGTCGGGAAACACCATATATTTT. Its translation: CASSSRGSGNTIYF.

CDR3 in DNA: TGTGCCAGCAGCTGGAGGGGGGGTTTTATGAACACTGAAGCTTTCTTT. Amino acid sequence: CASSWRGGFMNTEAFF. The chain has TRBV5-5 and TRBJ1-1, with D perhaps matching TRBD1 (6 bases). The germline V gene encodes CDR1 SGHKS and CDR2 YYEKEE (reference sequence). Trimming took 3 bases from V and 0 from J, leaving 15 bases between them. The CDR3 covers 16 residues. The full variable domain, with the rest looked up from reference TRBV5-5 and TRBJ1-1, is DAGVTQSPTHLIKTRGQQVTLRCSPISGHKSVSWYQQVLGQGPQFIFQYYEKEERGRGNFPDRFSARQFPNYSSELNVNALLLGDSALYLCASSWRGGFMNTEAFFGQGTRLTVV.

This clone occurred a few times. The chain joins TRBV10-3 to TRBJ2-7, with a possible D match to TRBD2 (6 bases). This CDR3 has 13 residues. Trimming took 6 bases from V and 3 from J, leaving 12 bases between them. In germline, CDR1 is ENHRY, CDR2 SYGVKD. The DNA for the CDR3 is TGTGCCATCAGCCCCTTAGCGGACTACGAGCAGTACTTC. Protein: CAISPLADYEQYF.

The table lists this clone with a count of one. This chain links TRBV7-2 with TRBJ2-2; possible D gene TRBD2, 5 bases. Germline CDR1 SGHTA, CDR2 FQGNSA. CDR3 length equals 15 residues. Trimming shortened V by 4 bases and J by 6 bases, and 15 bases separated the two germline ends. CDR3 in amino acids: CASSSSGGRAGELFF. The CDR3 nucleotides read TGTGCCAGCAGCTCCTCCGGAGGACGGGCCGGGGAGCTGTTTTTT.

The chain links TRBV5-6 to TRBJ2-6; D is unclear. CDR3 length: 16 residues. Germline V lookup: CDR1 SGHDT, CDR2 YYEEEE. V lost 0 bases and J lost 1, with 8 bases in between. The CDR3 loop is CASSLGLLSGANVLTF. CDR3 in DNA: TGTGCCAGCAGCTTGGGACTCTTATCTGGGGCCAACGTCCTGACTTTC.

This chain links TRBV19 with TRBJ2-3, with D tentatively TRBD2 (7 bases). V was clipped by 6 bases and J by 1 base, with 26 bases between them. Germline values: CDR1 LNHDA, CDR2 SQIVND (reference sequence). The CDR3 extends over 19 amino acids. The DNA of the CDR3 is TGTGCCAGTAGCCCCCGTGGGCGGGGGCCCGCTCGGGGCACAGATACGCAGTATTTT. Translating it yields CASSPRGRGPARGTDTQYF.

CDR3 coding DNA: TGTGCCAGCAGCCCCCGGGACAGGGCAGTATATGGCTACACCTTC. Its translation is CASSPRDRAVYGYTF. V is TRBV7-8 and J is TRBJ1-2, with 9 bases that match TRBD1. This CDR3 region has 15 residues. V gave up 5 bases and J gave up 5 bases; unmatched junction bases: 9. Per germline, CDR1 SGHVS and CDR2 FQNEAQ. Variable domain in full (rest from reference TRBV7-8 and TRBJ1-2): GAGVSQSPRYKVAKRGQDVALRCDPISGHVSLFWYQQALGQGPEFLTYFQNEAQLDKSGLPSDRFFAERPEGSVSTLKIQRTQQEDSAVYLCASSPRDRAVYGYTFGSGTRLTVV.

This clone was seen once. Its ends do not fully match the called genes, so a read error is possible. This chain connects TRBV9 to TRBJ1-2; TRBD1 is a possible D gene (5 bases). The CDR3 extends over 13 amino acids. Per germline, CDR1 SGDLS and CDR2 YYNGEE. CDR3: CASSGEGNCGYTF. CDR3 coding DNA: TGTGCCAGCAGCGGGGAGGGGAACTGTGGCTACACCTTC.

The V call is TRBV6-1, the J call TRBJ1-2; D uncertain. With 4 bases removed from V and 5 bases from J, the gap between germline ends came to 8 bases. Germline CDR1 reads MNHNS; CDR2 reads SASEGT. The CDR3 sequence is 12 residues long. CDR3 loop: CASSVPPYGYTF. The DNA of the CDR3 is TGTGCCAGCAGTGTCCCCCCGTATGGCTACACCTTC.

The chain joins TRBV5-8 to TRBJ2-2; a weak D match, TRBD2 (5 bases). The V gene lost 2 bases and the J gene lost 4 bases, with 6 bases spanning the gap. Germline lookup yields CDR1 SGHTS and CDR2 YDEGEE. This CDR3 is 13 amino acids long. The CDR3 nucleotides are TGTGCCAGCAGCTTTCGGGGCACCGGGGAGCTGTTTTTT. This gives the protein CASSFRGTGELFF.

The genes are TRBV7-3 and TRBJ2-2; TRBD2 aligns across 7 bases. The CDR3 runs to 14 residues. After removal of 4 bases from V and 9 bases from J, the junction contained 8 bases not matched to a gene. CDR1 is SGHTA, CDR2 FQGTGA, per germline. The CDR3 DNA reads TGTGCCAGCAGCTCCACAGCGGGAAGCAGGGAGCTGTTTTTT. Amino acid sequence: CASSSTAGSRELFF. Full variable domain (remainder filled in from reference TRBV7-3 and TRBJ2-2): GAGVSQTPSNKVTEKGKYVELRCDPISGHTALYWYRQSLGQGPEFLIYFQGTGAADDSGLPNDRFFAVRPEGSVSTLKIQRTERGDSAVYLCASSSTAGSRELFFGEGSRLTVL.

The CDR3 is CASTDTDRGGTEAFF. CDR3 sequence (DNA): TGCGCCAGCACAGATACGGACAGGGGAGGAACTGAAGCTTTCTTT. The chain joins TRBV10-2 to TRBJ1-1; 9 positions match TRBD1. In germline, CDR1 is WSHSY, CDR2 SAAADI. V lost 7 bases, J lost 5 bases, and 11 bases stayed unmatched. The CDR3 runs to 15 residues.

V gene TRBV5-6 combines with J gene TRBJ2-7; a weak D match, TRBD2 (5 bases). The V gene's germline CDR1 is SGHDT and CDR2 YYEEEE. The CDR3 loop spans 13 amino acids. Trimming took 0 bases from V and 7 from J, leaving 11 bases between them. CDR3: CASSLAVGGEQYF. DNA of the CDR3: TGTGCCAGCAGCTTGGCCGTTGGCGGGGAGCAGTACTTC.

This CDR3 is CASRKGQGTYEQYF. The CDR3 DNA reads TGTGCCAGCAGGAAAGGACAGGGAACCTACGAGCAGTACTTC. The V call is TRBV27, the J call TRBJ2-7; 8 nucleotides agree with TRBD1. Germline V gives CDR1 MNHEY, CDR2 SMNVEV (reference sequence). Germline trimming cut 6 bases from V and 2 bases from J; bases unmatched to any gene: 6. There are 14 residues in the CDR3.

The chain's CDR3 is CSVRFGTGGNQPQHF. DNA for the CDR3: TGCAGCGTCCGGTTCGGGACAGGGGGCAATCAGCCCCAGCATTTT. This chain uses TRBV29-1 with TRBJ1-5, with 10 bases fitting TRBD1. Germline V gives CDR1 SQVTM, CDR2 ANQGSEA. The CDR3 sequence is 15 residues long. J was trimmed by 2 bases and V by 6 bases; bases with no gene match: 7. Together with reference TRBV29-1 and TRBJ1-5, the CDR3 gives the full variable domain: SAVISQKPSRDICQRGTSLTIQCQVDSQVTMMFWYRQQPGQSLTLIATANQGSEATYESGFVIDKFPISRPNLTFSTLTVSNMSPEDSSIYLCSVRFGTGGNQPQHFGDGTRLSIL.

This chain joins TRBV5-4 and TRBJ2-2; the match to TRBD2 covers 10 bases. V lost 2 bases, J lost 6 bases, and 4 bases stayed unmatched. CDR1 and CDR2 from the germline V gene are SGHNT and YYREEE (reference sequence). CDR3 size: 15 residues. The CDR3 sequence is CASSFYSGRAGELFF. DNA for the CDR3: TGTGCCAGCAGCTTCTACAGCGGGAGGGCCGGGGAGCTGTTTTTT.

The CDR3 DNA follows: TGCGCCAGCAGTGAGAGGGTAGCGGTCTACAATGAGCAGTTCTTC. It yields the protein CASSERVAVYNEQFF. The genes are TRBV10-2 and TRBJ2-1, with a weak D call TRBD2 (6 bases). The CDR3 length is 15 residues. CDR1 and CDR2 from the germline V gene are WSHSY and SAAADI. Trimming shortened V by 2 bases and J by 3 bases, and 11 bases separated the two germline ends.

This chain uses TRBV28 with TRBJ2-1; 10 nucleotides match TRBD2. With V trimmed by 5 bases and J by 7 bases, 14 bases remained unmatched. This CDR3 has 17 amino acids. The germline V gene has CDR1 MDHEN and CDR2 SYDVKM. The CDR3 is CASSPQGGAGGYNEQFF. CDR3 nucleotides: TGTGCCAGCAGTCCCCAAGGAGGAGCGGGGGGGTATAATGAGCAGTTCTTC. The full variable domain, completed using reference TRBV28 and TRBJ2-1, is DVKVTQSSRYLVKRTGEKVFLECVQDMDHENMFWYRQDPGLGLRLIYFSYDVKMKEKGDIPEGYSVSREKKERFSLILESASTNQTSMYLCASSPQGGAGGYNEQFFGPGTRLTVL.

The V call is TRBV9, the J call TRBJ1-1, with D possibly TRBD1 on 6 matching bases. Per germline, CDR1 SGDLS and CDR2 YYNGEE. The length of the CDR3 is 16 residues. V lost 2 bases, J lost 4 bases, and 18 bases lay in between. The chain's CDR3 is CASSVGNRVGGTEAFF. CDR3 coding DNA: TGTGCCAGCAGCGTGGGGAACAGGGTTGGGGGCACTGAAGCTTTCTTT.

The chain is built from TRBV6-6 and TRBJ1-4; 7 nucleotides agree with TRBD1. Germline V gene data show CDR1 as MNHNY and CDR2 as SVGAGI (reference sequence). J lost 14 bases, V lost 4 bases, and 7 bases had no gene match. The CDR3 spans 12 residues. CDR3 bases: TGTGCCAGCAGTTCGACAGGGATTGTCCTGTTTTTT. This codes for CASSSTGIVLFF.

This chain connects TRBV5-1 to TRBJ1-4; D remains ambiguous. Germline V CDR1 and CDR2: SGHRS, YFSETQ. The length of the CDR3 is 14 residues. V dropped 4 bases and J dropped 3 bases, with 10 bases sitting between them. The DNA of the CDR3 is TGCGCCAGCAGCACTCGCGAAGCTAATGAAAAACTGTTTTTT. Amino acids: CASSTREANEKLFF.

As to this clone: The same CDR3 can be traced to other DNA sequences in this sample. V and J are TRBV6-1 and TRBJ2-5, with a possible D match to TRBD1 (6 bases). V lost 6 bases, J lost 2 bases, and 13 bases lay in between. Germline CDR1 reads MNHNS; CDR2 reads SASEGT. This CDR3 spans 14 amino acids. In nucleotides, the CDR3 is TGTGCCAGCAGCCGGGACATAAGTCAAGAGACCCAGTACTTC. Translation gives CASSRDISQETQYF.

CDR3 protein: CASGPPPGETQYF. The CDR3 DNA sequence: TGTGCTAGTGGACCACCCCCCGGTGAGACCCAGTACTTC. V gene TRBV12-5 combines with J gene TRBJ2-5, with D unresolved. This CDR3 is built from 13 residues. With 6 bases removed from V and 5 bases from J, the gap between germline ends came to 13 bases. Germline V gene sequence: CDR1 LGHNT, CDR2 FRNRAP.

The chain combines TRBV6-5 with TRBJ1-1; 7 nucleotides agree with TRBD1. CDR1 is MNHEY, CDR2 SVGAGI, per germline. Germline trimming cut 6 bases from V and 5 bases from J; bases unmatched to any gene: 9. The CDR3 runs to 14 residues. Here the CDR3 DNA reads TGTGCCAGCAGGGACGGACAGGTCTGGACTGAAGCTTTCTTT. Amino acids: CASRDGQVWTEAFF.

This chain links TRBV30 with TRBJ2-7; D gene uncertain. The length of the CDR3 is 12 residues. Per the germline V gene, CDR1 is GTSNPN and CDR2 is SVGIG (reference sequence). V gave up 2 bases and J gave up 2 bases, with 7 bases separating them. CDR3 DNA: TGTGCCTGGAGTTACCGAGCCTACGAGCAGTACTTC. Translation: CAWSYRAYEQYF.

This clone was observed a handful of times. V usage is TRBV5-1 and J usage is TRBJ2-1; 7 positions agree with TRBD1. CDR3 length: 15 amino acids. V lost 4 bases and J lost 1; bases outside the gene matches: 5. Per the germline V gene, CDR1 is SGHRS and CDR2 is YFSETQ. The chain's CDR3 is CASSGGQQSYNEQFF. CDR3 sequence (DNA): TGCGCCAGCAGCGGGGGACAGCAGTCCTACAATGAGCAGTTCTTC.